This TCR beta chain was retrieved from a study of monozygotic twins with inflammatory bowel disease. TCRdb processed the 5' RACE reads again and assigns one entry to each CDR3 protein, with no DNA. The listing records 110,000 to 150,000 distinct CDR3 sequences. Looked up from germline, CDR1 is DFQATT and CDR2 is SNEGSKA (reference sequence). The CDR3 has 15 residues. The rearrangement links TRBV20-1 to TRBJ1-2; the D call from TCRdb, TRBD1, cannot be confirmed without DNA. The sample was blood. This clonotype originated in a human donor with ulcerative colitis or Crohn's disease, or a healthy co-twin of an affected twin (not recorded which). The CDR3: CSARARAPKNYGYTF.